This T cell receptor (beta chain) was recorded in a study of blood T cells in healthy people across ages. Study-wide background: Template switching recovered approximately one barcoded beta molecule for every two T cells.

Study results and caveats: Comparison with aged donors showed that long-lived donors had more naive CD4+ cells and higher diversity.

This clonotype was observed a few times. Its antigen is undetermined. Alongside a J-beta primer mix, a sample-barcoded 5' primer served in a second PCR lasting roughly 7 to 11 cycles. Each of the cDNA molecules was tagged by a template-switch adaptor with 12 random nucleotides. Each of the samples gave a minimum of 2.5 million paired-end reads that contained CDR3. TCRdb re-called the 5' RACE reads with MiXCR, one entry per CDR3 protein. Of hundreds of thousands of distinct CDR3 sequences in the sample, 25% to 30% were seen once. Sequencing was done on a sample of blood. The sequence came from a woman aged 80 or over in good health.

The CDR3 bases are TGTGCCAGCAGCCAAGATTACCAGATCAATCAGCCCCAGCATTTT. Its translation: CASSQDYQINQPQHF. This sequence joins TRBV4-2 and TRBJ1-5; D unresolved. CDR1 LGHNA and CDR2 YNFKEQ come from the germline V gene. V was pared by 0 bases and J by 3 bases, with 9 bases between. The length of the CDR3 is 15 residues.